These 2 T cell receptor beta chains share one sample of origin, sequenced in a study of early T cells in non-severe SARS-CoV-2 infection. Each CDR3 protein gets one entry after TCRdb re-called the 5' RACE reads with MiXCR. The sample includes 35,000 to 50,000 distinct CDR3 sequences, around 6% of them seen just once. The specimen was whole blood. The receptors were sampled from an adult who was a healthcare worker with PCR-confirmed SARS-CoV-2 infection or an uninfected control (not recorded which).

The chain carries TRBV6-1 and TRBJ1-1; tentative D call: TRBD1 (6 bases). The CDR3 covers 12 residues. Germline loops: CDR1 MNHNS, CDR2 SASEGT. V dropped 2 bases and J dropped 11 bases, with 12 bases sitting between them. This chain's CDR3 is CASSEKRGAAFF. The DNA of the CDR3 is TGTGCCAGCAGTGAAAAGCGGGGGGCGGCTTTCTTT.

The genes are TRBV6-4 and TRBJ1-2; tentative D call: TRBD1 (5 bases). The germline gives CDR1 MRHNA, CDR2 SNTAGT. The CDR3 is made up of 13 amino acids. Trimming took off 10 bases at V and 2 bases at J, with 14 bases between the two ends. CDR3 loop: CATNMGLNYGYTF. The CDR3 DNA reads TGTGCCACCAATATGGGACTGAACTATGGCTACACCTTC.